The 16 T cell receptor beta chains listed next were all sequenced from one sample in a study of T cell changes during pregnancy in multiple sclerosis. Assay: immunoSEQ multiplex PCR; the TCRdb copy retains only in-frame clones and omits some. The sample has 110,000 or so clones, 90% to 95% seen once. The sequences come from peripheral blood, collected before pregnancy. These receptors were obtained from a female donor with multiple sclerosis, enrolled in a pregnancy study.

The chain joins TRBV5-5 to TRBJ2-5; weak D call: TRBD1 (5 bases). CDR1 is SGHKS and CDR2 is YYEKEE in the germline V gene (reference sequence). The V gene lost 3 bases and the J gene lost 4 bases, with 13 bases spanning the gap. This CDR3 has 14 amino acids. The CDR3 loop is CASSSPQGGETQYF. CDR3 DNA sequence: TGTGCCAGCAGCTCGCCCCAGGGCGGAGAGACCCAGTACTTC. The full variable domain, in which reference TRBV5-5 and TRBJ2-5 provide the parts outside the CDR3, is DAGVTQSPTHLIKTRGQQVTLRCSPISGHKSVSWYQQVLGQGPQFIFQYYEKEERGRGNFPDRFSARQFPNYSSELNVNALLLGDSALYLCASSSPQGGETQYFGPGTRLLVL.

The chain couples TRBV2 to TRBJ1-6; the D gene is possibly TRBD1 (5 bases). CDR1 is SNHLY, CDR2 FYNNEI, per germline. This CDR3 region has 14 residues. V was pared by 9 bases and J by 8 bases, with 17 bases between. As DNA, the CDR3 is TGTGCCAGTCGGGGGGGGACGGCCTATTCACCCCTCCACTTT. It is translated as CASRGGTAYSPLHF.

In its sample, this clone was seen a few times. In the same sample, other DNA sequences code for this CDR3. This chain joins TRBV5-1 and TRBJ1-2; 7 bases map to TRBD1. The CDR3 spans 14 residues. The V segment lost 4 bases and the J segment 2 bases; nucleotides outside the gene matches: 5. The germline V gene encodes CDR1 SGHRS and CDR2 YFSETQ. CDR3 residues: CASSPVTGNYGYTF. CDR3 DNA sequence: TGCGCCAGCAGCCCCGTGACAGGGAACTATGGCTACACCTTC.

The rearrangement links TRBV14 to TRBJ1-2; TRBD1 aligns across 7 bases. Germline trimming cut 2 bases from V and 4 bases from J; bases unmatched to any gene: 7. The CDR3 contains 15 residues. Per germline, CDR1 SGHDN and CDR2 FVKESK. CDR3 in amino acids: CASSQTGTEGYGYTF. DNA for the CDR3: TGTGCCAGCAGCCAAACCGGGACAGAGGGCTATGGCTACACCTTC.

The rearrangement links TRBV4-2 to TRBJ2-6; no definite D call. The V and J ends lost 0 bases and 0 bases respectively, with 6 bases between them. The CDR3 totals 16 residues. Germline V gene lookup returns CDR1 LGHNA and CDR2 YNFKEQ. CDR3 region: CASSQEEFSGANVLTF. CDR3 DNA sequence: TGTGCCAGCAGCCAAGAAGAGTTCTCTGGGGCCAACGTCCTGACTTTC.

The CDR3 spells CASSVTSGGRTDTQYF. CDR3 sequence (DNA): TGTGCCAGCAGTGTTACTAGCGGGGGGCGCACAGATACGCAGTATTTT. J is TRBJ2-3 and V is TRBV6-4, with 12 bases lining up with TRBD2. This CDR3 spans 16 amino acids. V was pared by 4 bases and J by 1 base, with 3 bases of the junction left unmatched. Germline V gene data show CDR1 as MRHNA and CDR2 as SNTAGT.

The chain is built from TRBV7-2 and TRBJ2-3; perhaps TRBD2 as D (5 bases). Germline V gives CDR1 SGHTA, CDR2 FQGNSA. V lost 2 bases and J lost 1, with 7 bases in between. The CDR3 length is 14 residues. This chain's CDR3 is CASSLRRGTDTQYF. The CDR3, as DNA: TGTGCCAGCAGCTTAAGGCGGGGCACAGATACGCAGTATTTT.

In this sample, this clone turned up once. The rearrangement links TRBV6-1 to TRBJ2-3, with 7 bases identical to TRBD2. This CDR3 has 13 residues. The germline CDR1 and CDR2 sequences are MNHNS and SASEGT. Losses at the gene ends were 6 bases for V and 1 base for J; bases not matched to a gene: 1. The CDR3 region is CASRLAGTDTQYF. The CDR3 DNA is TGTGCCAGCAGGCTAGCGGGCACAGATACGCAGTATTTT.

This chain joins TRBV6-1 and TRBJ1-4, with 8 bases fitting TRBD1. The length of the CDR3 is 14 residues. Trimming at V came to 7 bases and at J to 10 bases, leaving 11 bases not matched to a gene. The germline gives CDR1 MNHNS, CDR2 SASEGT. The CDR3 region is CASTLDRGRGKLFF. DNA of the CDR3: TGTGCCAGCACCCTCGACAGGGGTAGGGGAAAACTGTTTTTT.

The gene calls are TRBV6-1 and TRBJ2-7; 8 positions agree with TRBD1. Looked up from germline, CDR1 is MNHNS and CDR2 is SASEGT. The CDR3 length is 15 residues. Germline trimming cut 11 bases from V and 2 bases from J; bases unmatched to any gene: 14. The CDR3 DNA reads TGTGCCGCTCTTGTAGGAAACAGGGGGACCTACGAGCAGTACTTC. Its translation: CAALVGNRGTYEQYF.

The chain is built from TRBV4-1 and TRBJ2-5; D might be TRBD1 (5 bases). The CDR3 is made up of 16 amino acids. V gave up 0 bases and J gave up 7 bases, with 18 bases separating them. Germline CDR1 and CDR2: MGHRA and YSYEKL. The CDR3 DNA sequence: TGCGCCAGCAGCCAAGAGGCTGGGGCAGTCACCCGGACCCAGTACTTC. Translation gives CASSQEAGAVTRTQYF.

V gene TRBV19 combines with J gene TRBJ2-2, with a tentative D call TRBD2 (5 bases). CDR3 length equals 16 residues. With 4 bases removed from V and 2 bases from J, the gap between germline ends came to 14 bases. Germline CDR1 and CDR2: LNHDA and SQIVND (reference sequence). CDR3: CASSTWTGYNTGELFF. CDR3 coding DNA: TGTGCCAGTAGTACCTGGACGGGATACAACACCGGGGAGCTGTTTTTT.

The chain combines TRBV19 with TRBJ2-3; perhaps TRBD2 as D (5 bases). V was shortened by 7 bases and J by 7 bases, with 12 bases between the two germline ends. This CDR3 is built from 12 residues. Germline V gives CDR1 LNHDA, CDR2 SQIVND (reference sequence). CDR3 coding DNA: TGTGCCAGTAATTCGGGGATGAATACGCAGTATTTT. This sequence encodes CASNSGMNTQYF.

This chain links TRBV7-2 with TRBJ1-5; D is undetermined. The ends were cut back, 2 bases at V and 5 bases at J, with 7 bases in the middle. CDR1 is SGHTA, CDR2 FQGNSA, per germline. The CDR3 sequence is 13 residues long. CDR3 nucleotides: TGTGCCAGCAGCTTAAGGCGGGATCAGCCCCAGCATTTT. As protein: CASSLRRDQPQHF.

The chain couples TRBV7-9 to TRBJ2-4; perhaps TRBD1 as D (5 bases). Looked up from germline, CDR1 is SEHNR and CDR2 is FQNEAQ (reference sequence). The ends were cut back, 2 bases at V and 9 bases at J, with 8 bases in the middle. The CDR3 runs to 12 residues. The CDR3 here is CASSLNQGIQYF. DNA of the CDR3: TGTGCCAGCAGCTTAAATCAGGGCATTCAGTACTTC. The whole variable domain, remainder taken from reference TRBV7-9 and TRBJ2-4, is DTGVSQNPRHKITKRGQNVTFRCDPISEHNRLYWYRQTLGQGPEFLTYFQNEAQLEKSRLLSDRFSAERPKGSFSTLEIQRTEQGDSAMYLCASSLNQGIQYFGAGTRLSVL.

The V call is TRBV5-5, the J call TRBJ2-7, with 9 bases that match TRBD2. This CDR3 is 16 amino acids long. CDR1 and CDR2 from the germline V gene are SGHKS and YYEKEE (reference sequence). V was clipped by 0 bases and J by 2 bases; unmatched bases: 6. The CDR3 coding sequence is TGTGCCAGCAGCTTGGCCTCTGGCGGGGGGGCCTACGAGCAGTACTTC. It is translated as CASSLASGGGAYEQYF.